These T cell receptor beta chains were read from a single sample in a study of T cell responses to AZD1222 COVID-19 vaccine. Repertoires were generated with immunoSEQ multiplex PCR, while TCRdb's copy carries only in-frame clones and drops some. This repertoire shows 150,000 to 200,000 clones, 90% found once; its top ten account for less than 6.5%. The sequencing here drew on peripheral blood, taken 28 days after the second AZD1222 dose. The receptor set was obtained from an adult who received the AZD1222 COVID-19 vaccine. Each CDR3 is given with its conserved first and last residue. The order of the fields is V gene, J gene, clone size, D gene, CDR3 protein, CDR3 DNA. The D gene is left open where the match is weak. Rows give clone size only sometimes, using once, few, many, or a class for an expanded clone.

TRBV7-3,TRBJ1-1,NA,NA,CASSQTRRTEAFF,TGTGCCAGCAGCCAAACAAGACGGACCGAAGCTTTCTTT
TRBV19,TRBJ1-4,NA,TRBD1,CASSRGTEDYATNEKLFF,TGTGCCAGTAGTAGAGGGACAGAAGACTATGCAACTAATGAAAAACTGTTTTTT
TRBV5-1,TRBJ2-1,NA,NA,CASSLDDPGNEQFF,TGCGCCAGCAGCTTGGATGACCCGGGGAATGAGCAGTTCTTC
TRBV21-1,TRBJ1-2,NA,NA,CASSPGIWEDGYTF,TGTGCCAGCAGTCCGGGAATATGGGAAGACGGCTACACCTTC
TRBV29-1,TRBJ1-2,NA,NA,CSVDFSNYGYTF,TGCAGCGTTGATTTTTCGAACTATGGCTACACCTTC
TRBV5-6,TRBJ2-7,NA,TRBD2,CASLQLGTNSYEQYF,TGTGCCAGCCTTCAACTCGGGACTAACTCCTACGAGCAGTACTTC
TRBV19,TRBJ2-7,NA,TRBD1,CASSKQGQGAGEQYF,TGTGCCAGTAGTAAACAGGGACAGGGGGCTGGCGAGCAGTACTTC
TRBV5-5,TRBJ2-2,NA,NA,CASSSAPRTANTGELFF,TGTGCCAGCAGCTCCGCCCCCCGGACAGCGAACACCGGGGAGCTGTTTTTT
TRBV9,TRBJ2-2,NA,TRBD2,CASSVGSGTGGTGELFF,TGTGCCAGCAGCGTTGGTAGCGGGACCGGCGGTACCGGGGAGCTGTTTTTT
TRBV5-5,TRBJ1-1,NA,NA,CASSLVQFTEAFF,TGTGCCAGCAGCTTGGTCCAGTTCACTGAAGCTTTCTTT
TRBV5-1,TRBJ1-6,NA,NA,CASSLVGTRSSYNSPLHF,TGCGCCAGCAGCTTGGTGGGAACTAGGAGCTCCTATAATTCACCCCTCCACTTT
TRBV18,TRBJ2-1,NA,NA,CASSPSYNEQFF,TGTGCCAGCTCACCGTCCTACAATGAGCAGTTCTTC
TRBV7-2,TRBJ1-5,once,NA,CASSAAGAVQPQHF,TGTGCCAGCAGCGCCGCAGGGGCCGTCCAGCCCCAGCATTTT
TRBV28,TRBJ1-1,few,TRBD1,CASSIIRDSLKTFF,TGTGCCAGCAGTATCATCCGGGACAGCCTTAAAACTTTCTTT
TRBV18,TRBJ2-7,once,TRBD1,CASSSPGTGASYEQYF,TGTGCCAGCTCATCCCCCGGGACAGGGGCCTCCTACGAGCAGTACTTC
TRBV19,TRBJ1-2,NA,NA,CASSTGDPAPYGYTF,TGTGCCAGTAGTACAGGCGATCCGGCTCCCTATGGCTACACCTTC
TRBV11-2,TRBJ2-7,NA,NA,CASSPRQASYEQYF,TGTGCCAGCAGCCCTAGACAGGCATCCTACGAGCAGTACTTC
TRBV19,TRBJ1-2,NA,NA,CASTSDRPYGYTF,TGTGCCAGTACCTCCGACAGGCCCTATGGCTACACCTTC
TRBV24-1,TRBJ2-7,NA,NA,CATSDHTTGSPYEQYF,TGTGCCACCAGTGATCACACCACCGGATCCCCCTACGAGCAGTACTTC
TRBV10-3,TRBJ2-3,NA,TRBD2,CAIREGLAGTDTQYF,TGTGCCATCAGGGAGGGACTAGCAGGCACAGATACGCAGTATTTT
TRBV3-1/TRBV3-2,TRBJ2-7,NA,TRBD2,CASSQPRGGTSYEQYF,TGTGCCAGCAGCCAACCAAGGGGAGGGACCTCCTACGAGCAGTACTTC
TRBV6-5,TRBJ1-6,NA,NA,CASTQGRIINSPLHF,TGTGCCAGCACCCAGGGGCGGATTATTAATTCACCCCTCCACTTT
TRBV6-5,TRBJ1-5,NA,NA,CASSPTGGNQPQHF,TGTGCCAGCAGTCCCACGGGGGGCAATCAGCCCCAGCATTTT
TRBV7-2,TRBJ1-1,NA,NA,CASYEGGRTEAFF,TGTGCCAGTTACGAAGGGGGGCGCACTGAAGCTTTCTTT
TRBV4-1,TRBJ1-5,once,NA,CASSQRDLDQPQHF,TGCGCCAGCAGCCAACGGGACCTCGATCAGCCCCAGCATTTT
TRBV7-9,TRBJ2-3,NA,NA,CASSSAVDSWGTDTQYF,TGTGCCAGCAGCTCTGCCGTCGACAGTTGGGGCACAGATACGCAGTATTTT
TRBV27,TRBJ1-2,once,NA,CATPLHRYYGYTF,TGTGCCACCCCTTTGCACCGCTACTATGGCTACACCTTC
TRBV19,TRBJ2-7,NA,TRBD2,CASSIAGGTYEQYF,TGTGCCAGTAGTATAGCGGGAGGCACCTACGAGCAGTACTTC
TRBV4-3,TRBJ1-1,NA,NA,CASSQNPGQGHTEAFF,TGCGCCAGCAGCCAGAACCCAGGCCAAGGGCACACTGAAGCTTTCTTT
TRBV28,TRBJ2-4,NA,TRBD1,CASSPQGVGGNIQYF,TGTGCCAGCAGTCCTCAGGGGGTCGGAGGAAACATTCAGTACTTC
TRBV7-6,TRBJ2-5,NA,NA,CASRSVETQYF,TGTGCCAGCAGGAGTGTGGAGACCCAGTACTTC
TRBV28,TRBJ2-7,NA,TRBD2,CASSSPGLAGYEQYF,TGTGCCAGCAGTTCCCCGGGACTAGCGGGCTACGAGCAGTACTTC
TRBV5-1,TRBJ2-7,medium-sized,TRBD1,CASSPGTGISEQYF,TGCGCCAGCAGCCCCGGGACAGGGATCTCCGAGCAGTACTTC
TRBV25-1,TRBJ2-3,NA,TRBD1,CASSELQGEMVSTQYF,TGTGCCAGCAGTGAACTGCAGGGGGAAATGGTTAGTACGCAGTATTTT
TRBV6-5,TRBJ2-7,few,TRBD2,CASSSGAGGYEQYF,TGTGCCAGCAGTTCGGGAGCGGGAGGCTACGAGCAGTACTTC
TRBV18,TRBJ1-4,NA,NA,CASSPGGNEKLFF,TGTGCCAGCTCACCAGGGGGCAATGAAAAACTGTTTTTT
TRBV12-1,TRBJ1-1,NA,NA,CASSLKNTEAFF,TGTGCCAGCAGCTTGAAGAACACTGAAGCTTTCTTT
TRBV9,TRBJ2-1,NA,NA,CASIASDSAIHEQFF,TGTGCCAGCATCGCCTCAGACTCGGCAATTCATGAGCAGTTCTTC
TRBV28,TRBJ2-1,NA,NA,CASRFRRAYNEQFF,TGTGCCAGCAGGTTTCGCAGGGCCTACAATGAGCAGTTCTTC
TRBV5-1,TRBJ2-5,NA,NA,CASSLEGSRAQYF,TGCGCCAGCAGCTTGGAGGGTAGCCGGGCCCAGTACTTC
TRBV7-6,TRBJ2-5,NA,NA,CASSPSVRGGETQYF,TGTGCCAGCAGCCCAAGTGTGCGCGGGGGCGAGACCCAGTACTTC
TRBV11-3,TRBJ2-4,NA,NA,CASSLAVSAQNIQYF,TGTGCCAGCAGCTTGGCAGTCTCGGCCCAAAACATTCAGTACTTC
TRBV7-9,TRBJ2-5,NA,NA,CASSLEQPLQTQYF,TGTGCCAGCAGCTTAGAACAGCCGCTTCAGACCCAGTACTTC
TRBV6-1,TRBJ2-4,NA,NA,CASSEASGSVVDLAKNIQYF,TGTGCCAGCAGTGAAGCGTCGGGTAGCGTTGTTGATCTAGCCAAAAACATTCAGTACTTC
TRBV5-1,TRBJ1-2,NA,TRBD1,CASGLAGTGGQANYGYTF,TGCGCCAGCGGCTTGGCCGGGACAGGCGGCCAGGCTAACTATGGCTACACCTTC
TRBV7-9,TRBJ1-4,NA,NA,CASIQGQGRTNEKLFF,TGTGCCAGCATCCAAGGCCAAGGGCGTACTAATGAAAAACTGTTTTTT
TRBV12-3/TRBV12-4,TRBJ1-2,NA,NA,CASSLDGQYGYTF,TGTGCCAGCAGTTTAGACGGACAATATGGCTACACCTTC
TRBV3-1/TRBV3-2,TRBJ1-4,few,TRBD1,CASTSGQGYEKLFF,TGTGCCAGCACCTCGGGACAGGGGTATGAAAAACTGTTTTTT
TRBV5-5,TRBJ1-5,few,NA,CASSPGQPYSNQPQHF,TGTGCCAGCAGCCCCGGGCAGCCCTATAGCAATCAGCCCCAGCATTTT
TRBV6-2/TRBV6-3,TRBJ2-2,NA,TRBD2,CASSSLAGSTGELFF,TGTGCCAGCAGTTCACTAGCGGGATCCACCGGGGAGCTGTTTTTT
TRBV20-1,TRBJ2-7,NA,TRBD1,CSASRQGTYEQYF,TGCAGTGCTAGTAGACAGGGAACCTACGAGCAGTACTTC
TRBV4-1,TRBJ2-7,NA,NA,CASSQGGSAEQYF,TGCGCCAGCAGCCAAGGCGGTTCCGCCGAGCAGTACTTC
TRBV18,TRBJ1-5,NA,TRBD1,CASSTSVPGQGFNQPQHF,TGTGCCAGCTCAACTTCTGTCCCGGGACAGGGATTCAATCAGCCCCAGCATTTT